These 32 T cell receptor beta chains share one sample of origin, sequenced in a study of blood T cells in healthy people across ages (dated by TCRdb to between 2014 and 2016). Preparation of the library involved 5' RACE. The listed sequencing device is Illumina HiSeq 2500. A second PCR of roughly 7 to 11 cycles was run with a J-beta primer mix and a sample-barcoded 5' primer. The public reads were reprocessed in TCRdb via fastp at Q25 and MiXCR, keeping in-frame beta chains. Records with the same CDR3 protein are collapsed into one entry carrying the most frequent genes and DNA. This sample lists about 1.4 million distinct CDR3 sequences; around 59% were detected once. The ten largest clonotypes hold approximately 7% of the sample. The sample taken for sequencing was blood. The receptors originated from a man aged 18 to 30 in good health.

This chain joins TRBV7-9 and TRBJ2-7, with TRBD1 matching 7 bases. Trimming removed 1 base from V and 2 bases from J; junction bases left unmatched: 11. CDR1 is SEHNR, CDR2 FQNEAQ, per germline (reference sequence). CDR3 length equals 17 residues. CDR3 sequence (DNA): TGTGCCAGCAGCTTAGTGTCCGGGGACAGTGACACCTACGAGCAGTACTTC. Translating gives CASSLVSGDSDTYEQYF.

V gene TRBV6-6 combines with J gene TRBJ2-3, with D hard to call. This CDR3 comprises 12 residues. Trimming shortened V by 2 bases and J by 7 bases, and 7 bases separated the two germline ends. CDR1 is MNHNY, CDR2 SVGAGI, per germline (reference sequence). CDR3 residues: CASSYMVHTQYF. CDR3 nucleotides: TGTGCCAGCAGTTACATGGTTCATACGCAGTATTTT.

As to this clonotype: An end of the junction differs from the germline gene, which may be a read error. The genes are TRBV2 and TRBJ2-1; D not resolved. The CDR3 runs to 13 residues. The germline V gene encodes CDR1 SNHLY and CDR2 FYNNEI. The CDR3 coding sequence is TGTGCCTCAGATATTGAATCCTACAATGAGCCGTTCTTC. Protein sequence: CASDIESYNEPFF.

The V and J genes are TRBV14 and TRBJ2-6; no clear D. CDR1 is SGHDN, CDR2 FVKESK, per germline. V was pared by 3 bases and J by 1 base, with 7 bases between. The CDR3 has 15 residues. The CDR3: CASSHWVSGANVLTF. The CDR3 DNA follows: TGTGCCAGCAGCCATTGGGTATCTGGGGCCAACGTCCTGACTTTC.

Note on this clonotype: This may be a read error, as it is one base from a much larger clone. The chain links TRBV10-3 to TRBJ2-1; tentative D call: TRBD2 (5 bases). This CDR3 region has 12 residues. V was trimmed by 4 bases and J by 5 bases, leaving 6 bases between them. Germline values: CDR1 ENHRY, CDR2 SYGVKD. The CDR3 loop is CAISAGNNEQFF. In nucleotides, the CDR3 is TGTGCCATCAGTGCGGGAAACAATGAGCAGTTCTTC.

Only a few counts were recorded for this clonotype. For the CDR3, the DNA is TGTGCCAGCAGCACCGGACCTCTAACGGTGAAAGAGACCCAGTACTTC. It encodes CASSTGPLTVKETQYF. This chain connects TRBV7-9 to TRBJ2-5; D unresolved. Germline V gene lookup returns CDR1 SEHNR and CDR2 FQNEAQ (reference sequence). The CDR3 spans 16 residues. V was shortened by 5 bases and J by 3 bases, with 19 bases between the two germline ends.

The V call is TRBV6-6, the J call TRBJ2-1; D possibly uses TRBD1 or TRBD2 (5 bases each). Trimming cost V 5 bases and J 1 base, with 18 bases left between them. Germline lookup yields CDR1 MNHNY and CDR2 SVGAGI (reference sequence). The CDR3 is 17 amino acids. The chain's CDR3 is CASSQRDGTLSYNEQFF. In nucleotides, the CDR3 is TGTGCCAGCAGTCAAAGGGACGGAACCTTATCCTACAATGAGCAGTTCTTC.

This chain connects TRBV6-2 or TRBV6-3 to TRBJ1-1; weak D call: TRBD1 (5 bases). CDR3 length: 13 residues. V was cut by 11 bases and J by 4 bases, with 17 bases left in between. Germline CDR1 reads MNHEY; CDR2 reads SVGEGT. CDR3 region: CAGSQGEITEAFF. The CDR3 bases are TGTGCCGGATCTCAGGGAGAGATCACTGAAGCTTTCTTT.

In the case of this clonotype: Given a much more abundant clone one base away, this may be a read error. The V call is TRBV29-1, the J call TRBJ2-5; a weak D match, TRBD2 (6 bases). Matching the DNA end better, TRBJ2-7 makes the J call doubtful. The CDR3 is made up of 13 amino acids. Germline values: CDR1 SQVTM, CDR2 ANQGSEA. Here the CDR3 reads CSVESGSSDEQYF. CDR3 DNA sequence: TGCAGCGTTGAATCCGGGAGCTCCGACGAGCAGTACTTC.

This rearrangement joins TRBV6-2 or TRBV6-3 to TRBJ2-2; TRBD1 is a possible D gene (6 bases). V was trimmed by 7 bases and J by 6 bases, leaving 12 bases between them. The CDR3 is 13 residues long. Germline lookup yields CDR1 MNHEY and CDR2 SVGEGT. The CDR3 DNA reads as TGTGCCAGCAATCGCGAGGGGGCCGGGGAGCTGTTTTTT. It codes for CASNREGAGELFF.

The chain combines TRBV5-8 with TRBJ1-1, with TRBD1 matching 8 bases. The V and J ends lost 6 bases and 7 bases, in that order; junction bases with no gene match: 5. Germline-derived CDR1 and CDR2 are SGHTS and YDEGEE. This CDR3 spans 12 amino acids. DNA of the CDR3: TGTGCCAGCAAATCGGACAGGGTTGAAGCTTTCTTT. Translation: CASKSDRVEAFF.

This sequence joins TRBV5-1 and TRBJ1-5; D is uncertain. Germline V gene sequence: CDR1 SGHRS, CDR2 YFSETQ. This CDR3 comprises 15 residues. V lost 5 bases to trimming and J lost 0 bases, with 12 bases between them. The CDR3 DNA follows: TGCGCCAGCAGACCGGACGGCTATAGCAATCAGCCCCAGCATTTT. Translating it yields CASRPDGYSNQPQHF.

The chain employs TRBV3-1 and TRBJ2-3, with 7 bases fitting TRBD1. The CDR3 runs 18 residues. Germline values: CDR1 LGHDT, CDR2 YNNKEL (reference sequence). The ends lost 4 bases at V and 5 bases at J; junction bases unmatched: 18. The CDR3 reads CASSRRNIDRVLGDTQYF. The DNA for the CDR3 is TGTGCCAGCAGCCGCCGAAATATTGACAGGGTTCTTGGAGATACGCAGTATTTT.

This clonotype was seen a few times. This sequence joins TRBV6-2 or TRBV6-3 and TRBJ2-7, with D unresolved. The CDR3 sequence is 14 residues long. The ends were cut back, 4 bases at V and 1 base at J, with 11 bases in the middle. Germline CDR1 MNHEY, CDR2 SVGEGT. The CDR3 DNA follows: TGTGCCAGCAGTTCCCCCAGGAGATCCTACGAGCAGTACTTC. Translation: CASSSPRRSYEQYF.

This clonotype has only a few counts. The rearrangement uses TRBV7-2 and TRBJ2-5, with D tentatively TRBD1 (6 bases). Germline values: CDR1 SGHTA, CDR2 FQGNSA. The CDR3 consists of 17 residues. The V end lost 1 base, the J end lost 0 bases, and 15 bases lay between the germline ends. The CDR3 region is CASSLGSGTLNQETQYF. The CDR3 DNA follows: TGTGCCAGCAGCTTAGGCTCCGGGACATTAAACCAAGAGACCCAGTACTTC.

This clonotype was found many times. CDR3 DNA sequence: TGTGCCACCAGCAGGGACAGTACCTCTGGGGCCAACGTCCTGACTTTC. Translated, it gives CATSRDSTSGANVLTF. The V call is TRBV15, the J call TRBJ2-6, with D possibly matching TRBD1 (6 bases). The CDR3 covers 16 residues. Germline CDR1 and CDR2: LNHNV and YYDKDF (reference sequence). The ends were cut back, 3 bases at V and 0 bases at J, with 9 bases in the middle.

This clonotype has only a few counts. The genes are TRBV6-5 and TRBJ2-5; no clear D. Germline V gene data show CDR1 as MNHEY and CDR2 as SVGAGI. V was trimmed by 0 bases and J by 5 bases, leaving 16 bases between them. The CDR3 extends over 16 amino acids. The DNA for the CDR3 is TGTGCCAGCAGTTACTCGACCAGGACCCCAATGGAGACCCAGTACTTC. The encoded protein is CASSYSTRTPMETQYF.

V usage is TRBV7-2 and J usage is TRBJ2-7; TRBD2 might be the D (6 bases). The CDR3 length is 14 residues. Trimming left V 5 bases short and J 2 bases short, with 13 bases between. CDR1 SGHTA and CDR2 FQGNSA come from the germline V gene. The CDR3 DNA reads as TGTGCCAGCAGCCGATCTAGCGATGCCTACGAGCAGTACTTC. Protein product: CASSRSSDAYEQYF.

The rearrangement links TRBV6-2 or TRBV6-3 to TRBJ2-5; 8 bases are shared with TRBD2. The closer fit of TRBJ2-1 to the DNA end suggests the J call may be wrong. Germline lookup yields CDR1 MNHEY and CDR2 SVGEGT. CDR3 length: 14 amino acids. Here the CDR3 reads CASRNLDGREAQFF. CDR3 coding DNA: TGTGCCAGCAGAAATCTAGACGGGCGGGAGGCCCAGTTCTTC.

This chain joins TRBV20-1 and TRBJ2-2; D gene unclear. Germline CDR1 and CDR2: DFQATT and SNEGSKA (reference sequence). This CDR3 is 11 amino acids long. V dropped 4 bases and J dropped 5 bases, with 5 bases sitting between them. CDR3 DNA sequence: TGCAGTGCTACAGAAACCGGGGAGCTGTTTTTT. Its protein product is CSATETGELFF.

This clonotype was counted a single time. This chain joins TRBV5-1 and TRBJ2-2; 8 bases map to TRBD1. Germline V lookup: CDR1 SGHRS, CDR2 YFSETQ. This CDR3 spans 16 amino acids. Germline trimming cut 4 bases from V and 2 bases from J; bases unmatched to any gene: 7. Here the CDR3 DNA reads TGCGCCAGCAGCCCACGGACAGGGTTTAACACCGGGGAGCTGTTTTTT. Residues: CASSPRTGFNTGELFF. Together with reference TRBV5-1 and TRBJ2-2, the CDR3 gives the full variable domain: KAGVTQTPRYLIKTRGQQVTLSCSPISGHRSVSWYQQTPGQGLQFLFEYFSETQRNKGNFPGRFSGRQFSNSRSEMNVSTLELGDSALYLCASSPRTGFNTGELFFGEGSRLTVL.

The chain couples TRBV28 to TRBJ2-1; perhaps TRBD1 as D (6 bases). V was trimmed by 7 bases and J by 0 bases, leaving 13 bases between them. Per the germline V gene, CDR1 is MDHEN and CDR2 is SYDVKM. The CDR3 is 15 amino acids. CDR3 loop: CASTRDTYSYNEQFF. Here the CDR3 DNA reads TGTGCCAGCACCCGGGACACCTACTCCTACAATGAGCAGTTCTTC. Looking up the rest from reference TRBV28 and TRBJ2-1 gives the full variable domain: DVKVTQSSRYLVKRTGEKVFLECVQDMDHENMFWYRQDPGLGLRLIYFSYDVKMKEKGDIPEGYSVSREKKERFSLILESASTNQTSMYLCASTRDTYSYNEQFFGPGTRLTVL.

The V call is TRBV30, the J call TRBJ1-2; D is ambiguous. Trimming stripped 0 bases from V and 6 bases from J, with 14 bases between. This CDR3 spans 14 amino acids. From germline, CDR1 is GTSNPN and CDR2 SVGIG (reference sequence). CDR3 in DNA: TGTGCCTGGAGTGTATTGGTGCTTGTTGATGGCTACACCTTC. It is translated as CAWSVLVLVDGYTF. The full variable domain, in which reference TRBV30 and TRBJ1-2 provide the parts outside the CDR3, is SQTIHQWPATLVQPVGSPLSLECTVEGTSNPNLYWYRQAAGRGLQLLFYSVGIGQISSEVPQNLSASRPQDRQFILSSKKLLLSDSGFYLCAWSVLVLVDGYTFGSGTRLTVV.

J is TRBJ1-5 and V is TRBV4-2; D possibly corresponds to TRBD1 (5 bases). Trimming cost V 4 bases and J 5 bases, with 12 bases left between them. Germline CDR1 reads LGHNA; CDR2 reads YNFKEQ. The CDR3 consists of 14 residues. This CDR3 is CASSRTDSDQPQHF. DNA for the CDR3: TGTGCCAGCAGCCGAACTGACAGTGATCAGCCCCAGCATTTT.

The chain employs TRBV5-1 and TRBJ2-5; D call uncertain. V lost 3 bases to trimming and J lost 4 bases, with 16 bases between them. Germline V gene data show CDR1 as SGHRS and CDR2 as YFSETQ. The CDR3 length is 15 residues. In DNA form, the CDR3 reads TGCGCCAGCAGCTCCCCCTCGGACGAAGGAGAGACCCAGTACTTC. Encoded protein: CASSSPSDEGETQYF. Full variable domain (remainder filled in from reference TRBV5-1 and TRBJ2-5): KAGVTQTPRYLIKTRGQQVTLSCSPISGHRSVSWYQQTPGQGLQFLFEYFSETQRNKGNFPGRFSGRQFSNSRSEMNVSTLELGDSALYLCASSSPSDEGETQYFGPGTRLLVL.

The V and J genes are TRBV12-3 or TRBV12-4 and TRBJ2-4, with TRBD1 identical over 8 bases. This CDR3 is built from 14 residues. The junction had 14 bases not matched to a gene; V was cut back by 6 bases and J by 13 bases. CDR3 protein: CASSPSGQGREQYF. The CDR3 DNA reads as TGTGCCAGCAGCCCCTCCGGACAGGGAAGGGAGCAGTACTTC.

The chain carries TRBV5-1 and TRBJ2-5; 7 bases agree with TRBD1. The V and J ends lost 4 bases and 4 bases, in that order; junction bases with no gene match: 10. The CDR3 extends over 15 amino acids. Germline loops: CDR1 SGHRS, CDR2 YFSETQ. CDR3 amino acids: CASSQQPQGRETQYF. The CDR3 region has the DNA TGCGCCAGCAGCCAACAACCACAGGGGAGAGAGACCCAGTACTTC.

The chain couples TRBV20-1 to TRBJ2-1; D perhaps matches TRBD2 (5 bases). Germline CDR1 is DFQATT and CDR2 is SNEGSKA (reference sequence). Trimming removed 2 bases from V and 13 bases from J, with 21 bases in between. This CDR3 spans 14 amino acids. The CDR3 spells CSARNTGPGETQFF. CDR3 sequence (DNA): TGCAGTGCTAGAAATACCGGCCCCGGGGAGACCCAGTTCTTC.

The chain employs TRBV29-1 and TRBJ1-2; a possible D gene is TRBD1 (6 bases). This CDR3 has 14 residues. Germline V CDR1 and CDR2: SQVTM, ANQGSEA. Trimming shortened V by 5 bases and J by 5 bases, and 18 bases separated the two germline ends. CDR3 nucleotides: TGCAGCGTTCAGAATCGGGACATGGTTTATGGCTACACCTTC. Its translation: CSVQNRDMVYGYTF.

The chain is built from TRBV20-1 and TRBJ2-5; D not resolved. The CDR3 length is 13 residues. Trimming removed 6 bases at V and 4 bases at J, with 15 bases between. CDR1 and CDR2 (germline): DFQATT, SNEGSKA (reference sequence). The CDR3 loop reads CSATNSPGETQYF. In nucleotides, the CDR3 is TGCAGTGCCACTAACTCACCCGGAGAGACCCAGTACTTC.

The chain combines TRBV29-1 with TRBJ1-3; unclear D gene. The CDR3 is made up of 15 amino acids. Trimming removed 1 base from V and 0 bases from J, with 10 bases in between. Germline assignment: CDR1 SQVTM and CDR2 ANQGSEA. CDR3 amino acids: CSVEGRLSSGNTIYF. DNA of the CDR3: TGCAGCGTTGAAGGTAGACTAAGCTCTGGAAACACCATATATTTT.

The V call is TRBV11-1, the J call TRBJ2-1; TRBD2 might be the D (7 bases). Trimming shortened V by 3 bases and J by 3 bases, and 18 bases separated the two germline ends. This CDR3 has 17 amino acids. The germline V gene has CDR1 SGHAT and CDR2 FQDESV (reference sequence). The CDR3 loop is CASSFTSVGADYNEQFF. The CDR3 DNA sequence: TGTGCCAGCAGCTTCACTAGCGTGGGGGCCGACTACAATGAGCAGTTCTTC. The complete variable domain, with remaining parts taken from reference TRBV11-1 and TRBJ2-1, reads EAEVAQSPRYKITEKSQAVAFWCDPISGHATLYWYRQILGQGPELLVQFQDESVVDDSQLPKDRFSAERLKGVDSTLKIQPAELGDSAMYLCASSFTSVGADYNEQFFGPGTRLTVL.